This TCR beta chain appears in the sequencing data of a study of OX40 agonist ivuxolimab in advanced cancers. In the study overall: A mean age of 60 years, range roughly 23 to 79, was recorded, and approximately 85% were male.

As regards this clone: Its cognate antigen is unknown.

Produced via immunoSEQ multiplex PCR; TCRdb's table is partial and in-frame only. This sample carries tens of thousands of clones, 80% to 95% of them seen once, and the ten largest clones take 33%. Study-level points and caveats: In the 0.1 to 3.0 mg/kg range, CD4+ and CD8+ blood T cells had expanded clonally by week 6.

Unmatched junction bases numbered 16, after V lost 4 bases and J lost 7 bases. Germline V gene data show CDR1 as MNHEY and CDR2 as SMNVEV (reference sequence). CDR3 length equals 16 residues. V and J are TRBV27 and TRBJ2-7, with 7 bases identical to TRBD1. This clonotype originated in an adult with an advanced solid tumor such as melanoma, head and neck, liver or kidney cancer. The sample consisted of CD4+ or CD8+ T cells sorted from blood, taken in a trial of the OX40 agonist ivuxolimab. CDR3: CASSSHAGTAPREQYF. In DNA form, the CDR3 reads TGTGCCAGCAGTTCCCATGCCGGGACAGCCCCTAGGGAGCAGTACTTC.